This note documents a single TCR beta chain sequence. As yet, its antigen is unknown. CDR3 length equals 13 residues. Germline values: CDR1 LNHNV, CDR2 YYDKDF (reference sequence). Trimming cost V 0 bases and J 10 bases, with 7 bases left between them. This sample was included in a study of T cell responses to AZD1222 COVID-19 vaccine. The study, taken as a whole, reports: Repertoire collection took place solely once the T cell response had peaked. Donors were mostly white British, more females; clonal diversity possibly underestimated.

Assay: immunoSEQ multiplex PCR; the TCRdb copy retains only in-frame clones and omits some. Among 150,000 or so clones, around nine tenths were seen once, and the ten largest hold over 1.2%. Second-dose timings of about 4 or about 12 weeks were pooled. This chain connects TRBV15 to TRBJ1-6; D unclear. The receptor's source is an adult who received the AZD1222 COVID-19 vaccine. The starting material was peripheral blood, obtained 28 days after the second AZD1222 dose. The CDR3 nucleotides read TGTGCCACCAGCAGAGAGGGCAGGTCACCCCTCCACTTT. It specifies CATSREGRSPLHF.